These 27 T cell receptor beta chains share one sample of origin, sequenced in a study of CD8 T cells in Susac syndrome. Reverse transcription of about 0.5 to 1 ug RNA was carried out with random hexamers. In TCRdb, the immunoSEQ multiplex PCR reads were re-called with MiXCR into one record per CDR3 protein. The sample lists 150,000 to 200,000 distinct CDR3 sequences; 85% to 95% were seen once. The sample taken for sequencing was CD8+ T cells from PBMCs. These receptors were obtained from a human donor with multiple sclerosis.

This chain joins TRBV13 and TRBJ2-3; the match to TRBD2 covers 8 bases. Germline V gene sequence: CDR1 PRHDT, CDR2 FYEKMQ (reference sequence). The V and J ends lost 5 bases and 6 bases, in that order; junction bases with no gene match: 10. The CDR3 is 15 residues long. CDR3 in DNA: TGTGCCAGCAGCCCCCGACTAGCGACCTCGGATACGCAGTATTTT. Its protein is CASSPRLATSDTQYF.

V and J are TRBV5-5 and TRBJ2-7; 7 nucleotides align to TRBD1. Germline CDR1 SGHKS, CDR2 YYEKEE (reference sequence). The CDR3 runs to 16 residues. V was pared by 1 base and J by 1 base, with 8 bases of the junction left unmatched. The CDR3 sequence: CASSLSGTEKSYEQYF. DNA of the CDR3: TGTGCCAGCAGCTTGTCAGGGACAGAGAAATCCTACGAGCAGTACTTC.

This sequence joins TRBV20-1 and TRBJ2-7; perhaps TRBD1 as D (6 bases). The CDR3 is made up of 16 amino acids. Germline V CDR1 and CDR2: DFQATT, SNEGSKA (reference sequence). Trimming removed 1 base from V and 3 bases from J, with 19 bases in between. CDR3 bases: TGCAGTGCTAGAGCGGATCTGACAGGAGATTTCTACGAGCAGTACTTC. It encodes CSARADLTGDFYEQYF.

This clonotype was detected only once. The chain has TRBV20-1 and TRBJ2-5, with D perhaps TRBD1 (6 bases). The CDR3 consists of 15 residues. The germline CDR1 and CDR2 sequences are DFQATT and SNEGSKA (reference sequence). Trimming took off 4 bases at V and 5 bases at J, with 20 bases between the two ends. The CDR3 sequence is CSAKDMQGLRETQYF. The CDR3 DNA sequence: TGCAGTGCTAAGGATATGCAGGGGTTGCGGGAGACCCAGTACTTC.

The chain has TRBV11-2 and TRBJ2-5; no reliable D call. Between the trimmed V and J ends, which lost 3 bases and 3 bases, there was a span of 8 bases. The CDR3 is 13 residues long. Germline V gene sequence: CDR1 SGHAT, CDR2 FQNNGV. The CDR3 protein is CASSLRVEETQYF. CDR3 in DNA: TGTGCCAGCAGCTTGCGTGTGGAAGAGACCCAGTACTTC.

This chain links TRBV12-3 or TRBV12-4 with TRBJ2-1; 8 bases map to TRBD2. This CDR3 is built from 14 residues. J gave up 7 bases and V 5 bases, and 7 bases lay outside the gene matches. CDR3 protein: CASSLGLVVNEQFF. CDR3 nucleotide sequence: TGTGCCAGCAGTCTGGGACTAGTTGTGAATGAGCAGTTCTTC.

The rearrangement links TRBV9 to TRBJ1-6, with TRBD1 as a possible D gene (5 bases). V gave up 4 bases and J gave up 13 bases, with 12 bases separating them. The CDR3 covers 12 residues. Germline CDR1 reads SGDLS; CDR2 reads YYNGEE. In DNA, the CDR3 is TGTGCCAGCAGCCAAGAGGGGTTCCCCCTCCACTTT. Translating it yields CASSQEGFPLHF.

The chain has TRBV30 and TRBJ2-1; no reliable D call. V lost 5 bases, J lost 6 bases, and 14 bases lay in between. The length of the CDR3 is 13 residues. The germline V gene encodes CDR1 GTSNPN and CDR2 SVGIG (reference sequence). Here the CDR3 reads CAWVGSGSNEQFF. DNA for the CDR3: TGTGCCTGGGTCGGTTCCGGGTCCAATGAGCAGTTCTTC.

The V call is TRBV27, the J call TRBJ2-7; no firm D call. V lost 6 bases to trimming and J lost 0 bases, with 9 bases between them. The CDR3 covers 13 residues. The germline CDR1 and CDR2 sequences are MNHEY and SMNVEV (reference sequence). The CDR3 region has the DNA TGTGCCAGCAGATCAGGCGTCTCCTACGAGCAGTACTTC. Encoded protein: CASRSGVSYEQYF.

The chain couples TRBV13 to TRBJ2-3; D is undetermined. CDR1 and CDR2 (germline): PRHDT, FYEKMQ (reference sequence). The CDR3 is made up of 14 amino acids. V was clipped by 5 bases and J by 3 bases, with 12 bases between them. The CDR3 is CASSPTSRTDTQYF. In DNA form, the CDR3 reads TGTGCCAGCAGCCCCACGAGTAGGACAGATACGCAGTATTTT.

This sequence joins TRBV3-1 and TRBJ2-5, with TRBD1 identical over 7 bases. Germline V gene data show CDR1 as LGHDT and CDR2 as YNNKEL (reference sequence). The CDR3 sequence is 15 residues long. V lost 11 bases to trimming and J lost 2 bases; unmatched junction nucleotides: 14. The CDR3 nucleotides are TGTGCCTCCGGCCCGACAGGGTGGGTACAAGAGACCCAGTACTTC. Its translation: CASGPTGWVQETQYF.

This chain connects TRBV9 to TRBJ1-2; tentatively, D is TRBD1 (6 bases). In germline, CDR1 is SGDLS, CDR2 YYNGEE. The CDR3 has 16 amino acids. V was trimmed by 2 bases and J by 1 base, leaving 15 bases between them. The CDR3 loop is CASSVNVDSNNYGYTF. The CDR3 DNA sequence: TGTGCCAGCAGCGTCAACGTGGACAGCAATAACTATGGCTACACCTTC.

The chain is built from TRBV2 and TRBJ1-2, with D tentatively TRBD1 (6 bases). Germline V CDR1 and CDR2: SNHLY, FYNNEI. Trimming stripped 4 bases from V and 4 bases from J, with 19 bases between. CDR3 length: 16 amino acids. CDR3 nucleotides: TGTGCCAGCAGTGTTCTGTCCGTGACAGGTGCCTATGGCTACACCTTC. It translates to CASSVLSVTGAYGYTF.

The rearrangement uses TRBV20-1 and TRBJ2-5; 9 bases are shared with TRBD2. Germline trimming cut 6 bases from V and 3 bases from J; bases unmatched to any gene: 5. Germline V gene lookup returns CDR1 DFQATT and CDR2 SNEGSKA (reference sequence). CDR3 length: 13 amino acids. The CDR3 region has the DNA TGCAGTGCGAGGGGACTAGCCGAAGAGACCCAGTACTTC. The encoded protein is CSARGLAEETQYF.

The chain is built from TRBV6-5 and TRBJ2-1, with D hard to call. The CDR3 extends over 13 amino acids. V was trimmed by 5 bases and J by 10 bases, leaving 15 bases between them. From germline, CDR1 is MNHEY and CDR2 SVGAGI. CDR3: CASSQSWSEEQFF. The CDR3 nucleotides are TGTGCCAGCAGTCAATCTTGGTCGGAAGAGCAGTTCTTC.

CDR3 nucleotide sequence: TGTGCCAGCAGCCAGAACAGGGGTGCGGACTATGGCTACACCTTC. It specifies CASSQNRGADYGYTF. This chain connects TRBV3-1 to TRBJ1-2, with 7 bases that match TRBD1. Germline lookup yields CDR1 LGHDT and CDR2 YNNKEL (reference sequence). Losses at the gene ends were 3 bases for V and 3 bases for J; bases not matched to a gene: 7. The CDR3 spans 15 residues.

The chain links TRBV5-4 to TRBJ2-3; D is possibly TRBD1 (6 bases). CDR1 and CDR2 from the germline V gene are SGHNT and YYREEE (reference sequence). Deletions cut 3 bases from V and 3 bases from J, with 20 bases between. The CDR3 contains 17 residues. CDR3 amino acids: CASSSPHTGMGTDTQYF. The DNA for the CDR3 is TGTGCCAGCAGCTCCCCTCACACAGGGATGGGTACAGATACGCAGTATTTT.

The chain combines TRBV20-1 with TRBJ2-7; D may be TRBD2 (7 bases). The CDR3 contains 16 residues. The germline V gene encodes CDR1 DFQATT and CDR2 SNEGSKA (reference sequence). Trimming pared 0 bases from V and 3 bases from J, leaving 18 bases between. In nucleotides, the CDR3 is TGCAGTGCTAGAGACCGAGGGGGGACTACGAACTACGAGCAGTACTTC. Protein: CSARDRGGTTNYEQYF.

The chain combines TRBV27 with TRBJ1-2, with D tentatively TRBD1 (6 bases). Per germline, CDR1 MNHEY and CDR2 SMNVEV (reference sequence). The ends were cut back, 4 bases at V and 6 bases at J, with 21 bases in the middle. This CDR3 is built from 16 residues. This CDR3 is CASSSILQGKSNGYTF. The CDR3 DNA follows: TGTGCCAGCAGTTCAATCCTTCAGGGGAAGTCAAATGGCTACACCTTC.

This clonotype appeared a single time. The chain couples TRBV15 to TRBJ2-5, with 7 bases that match TRBD1. Germline V lookup: CDR1 LNHNV, CDR2 YYDKDF (reference sequence). This CDR3 has 12 amino acids. V shed 8 bases and J 4 bases; nucleotides not matched to a gene: 4. CDR3 in DNA: TGTGCCACCCGACAGGGCGCAGAGACCCAGTACTTC. Translated, it gives CATRQGAETQYF.

This chain connects TRBV21-1 to TRBJ1-1; TRBD1 was called by the table and not checked on the DNA. TRBV21-1 is a listed pseudogene. This CDR3 spans 18 amino acids. The CDR3 bases are TGTGCCAGCAGCCAGACAGGGGGCGGCTTCGGCTTGAGGACTGAAGCTTTCTTT. Translating it yields CASSQTGGGFGLRTEAFF.

The V call is TRBV12-3 or TRBV12-4, the J call TRBJ2-3, with TRBD2 matching 7 bases. The ends lost 10 bases at V and 6 bases at J; junction bases unmatched: 4. CDR3 length: 11 residues. The CDR3 bases are TGTGCCACCGGGGGGTGGGATACGCAGTATTTT. Translation gives CATGGWDTQYF.

This clonotype was counted a single time. V and J are TRBV28 and TRBJ2-3; D gene ambiguous. The CDR3 totals 15 residues. From germline, CDR1 is MDHEN and CDR2 SYDVKM. Trimming removed 3 bases at V and 0 bases at J, with 10 bases between. CDR3 DNA: TGTGCCAGCAGTTTGATAGTCACTAGCACAGATACGCAGTATTTT. Amino acid sequence: CASSLIVTSTDTQYF.

This clonotype was recorded a few times. This chain uses TRBV6-1 with TRBJ2-7; 7 bases are shared with TRBD1. The CDR3 is made up of 13 amino acids. V trimming: 9 bases; J trimming: 0 bases; junction bases outside the gene matches: 5. CDR1 is MNHNS, CDR2 SASEGT, per germline. The CDR3 nucleotides are TGTGCCAGTTACAGGGGCTTCTCCTACGAGCAGTACTTC. Translated: CASYRGFSYEQYF.

The chain has TRBV9 and TRBJ2-1, with 10 bases identical to TRBD1. Germline V gives CDR1 SGDLS, CDR2 YYNGEE. After removal of 4 bases from V and 4 bases from J, the junction contained 5 bases not matched to a gene. The CDR3 consists of 15 residues. CDR3 sequence (DNA): TGTGCCAGCAGCTTTCGGACAGGGGGTTACAATGAGCAGTTCTTC. The encoded protein is CASSFRTGGYNEQFF. Drawing the rest from reference TRBV9 and TRBJ2-1, the complete variable domain is DSGVTQTPKHLITATGQRVTLRCSPRSGDLSVYWYQQSLDQGLQFLIQYYNGEERAKGNILERFSAQQFPDLHSELNLSSLELGDSALYFCASSFRTGGYNEQFFGPGTRLTVL.

The chain uses TRBV15 and TRBJ2-3, with 12 bases aligning to TRBD2. Per the germline V gene, CDR1 is LNHNV and CDR2 is YYDKDF (reference sequence). The trim removed 0 bases at V and 2 bases at J, leaving 6 bases unmatched. CDR3 length: 18 residues. CDR3 in DNA: TGTGCCACCAGCAGAGACTTAAGACTAGCGGGAGCCACAGATACGCAGTATTTT. It yields the protein CATSRDLRLAGATDTQYF.

This chain links TRBV27 with TRBJ2-7; 10 nucleotides align to TRBD2. V gave up 2 bases and J gave up 5 bases; unmatched junction bases: 3. CDR3 length: 14 residues. The germline CDR1 and CDR2 sequences are MNHEY and SMNVEV (reference sequence). The CDR3 reads CASSLVAGGNEQYF. CDR3 coding DNA: TGTGCCAGCAGTTTAGTAGCGGGAGGCAACGAGCAGTACTTC.